This T cell receptor beta chain was obtained from a study of cytomegalovirus exposure and HLA in healthy donors. Study results and caveats: A later analysis reportedly identified an Asian-associated ancestry cluster as carrying fewer N-insertions than the roughly 670-donor mean.

Remarks on this clone: Antigen: not known.

The CDR3 is 12 amino acids. Looked up from germline, CDR1 is SQVTM and CDR2 is ANQGSEA. At the time of sampling, donors were nominally healthy, though unrecorded immune exposures were likely. The PCR used 60 Vbeta and 13 Jbeta primers. Clones were read by immunoSEQ multiplex PCR, and TCRdb kept only the in-frame ones, dropping some. The repertoire consists of over 100,000 clones, with around 74% occurring once and the leading ten covering roughly 7%. The receptor's source is a male donor in good health and CMV-seronegative. The sequencing sample was made of PBMCs. V is TRBV29-1 and J is TRBJ2-1; TRBD2 matches at 10 bases. In DNA, the CDR3 is TGCATAGCTAGCGGGGGATACAATGAGCAGTTCTTC. Its translation: CIASGGYNEQFF.